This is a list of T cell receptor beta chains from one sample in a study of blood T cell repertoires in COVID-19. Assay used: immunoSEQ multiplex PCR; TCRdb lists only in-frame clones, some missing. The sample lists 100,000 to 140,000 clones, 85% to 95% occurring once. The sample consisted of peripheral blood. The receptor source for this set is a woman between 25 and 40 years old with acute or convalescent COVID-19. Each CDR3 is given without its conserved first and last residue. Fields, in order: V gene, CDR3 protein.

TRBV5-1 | ASSPDRLEPYNEQF
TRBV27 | ASSLGRTEAF
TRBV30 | AWSAPRRGGNTEAF
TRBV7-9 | ASSLTENTEAF
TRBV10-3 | AISDRGKNTEAF
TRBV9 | ASSPVPGYYEQY
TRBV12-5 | ASGLADRQETQY
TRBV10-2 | ASRIEGDRAYSSDTQY
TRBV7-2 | ASSLIYYGYT
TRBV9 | ASSPTIGVATNEKLF
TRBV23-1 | ASVGTAKQPQH
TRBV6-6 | ASSNSGDSYNEQF
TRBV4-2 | ASSQDLSGGGAGTDTQY
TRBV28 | ASSPGQPNQPQH
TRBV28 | ASNPSGGAYEQY
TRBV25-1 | ASSPDSPPYEQY
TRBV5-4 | ASSFEPDRDAF
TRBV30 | AWRAGTNTEAF
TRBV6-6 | ASSPGRLQRNYGYT
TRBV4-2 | ASSQDLTGGGQETQY
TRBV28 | ATNGNTEAF
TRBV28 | ASKPPAQGSRTDTQY
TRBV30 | AWSVLRRDTEAF
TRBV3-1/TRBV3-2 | ASSQTSRGGYT
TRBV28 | ASSPHTDTEAF
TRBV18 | ASSPRLRGETQY
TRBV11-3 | ASSPGGARTEAF
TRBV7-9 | ASSLAVGTGNQPQH
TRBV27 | ASLSQTGSNSPLH
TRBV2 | ASSLHGETQY
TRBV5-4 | ASSLGPGGNTEAF
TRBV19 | ASRQGPAYGYT
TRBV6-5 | ASSYSENYGYT
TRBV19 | ASIKGAANYGYT
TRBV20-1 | SASRDRLGGTIY
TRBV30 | AWSVRQGQQF
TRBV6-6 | ASSHYEQY
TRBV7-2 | ASSLALAGGYEQY
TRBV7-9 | ASGRDRATYT
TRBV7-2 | ASSLKEGNTEAF
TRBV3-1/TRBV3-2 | ASSQDQGAPSNYGYT